A single sample is the source of the 20 T cell receptor beta chains below, sequenced in a study of blood T cells in healthy people across ages. Then a second PCR, running roughly 7 to 11 cycles, was carried out with a sample-barcoded 5' primer and a J-beta primer mix. One entry per CDR3 protein results from TCRdb running MiXCR on the 5' RACE reads. The table lists fewer than 2 million distinct CDR3 sequences, approximately 40% of them singletons, with about 21% in the top ten. Sequencing was performed on blood. These receptors were taken from a human donor in good health.

CDR3 in DNA: TGTGCCAGCAGCGTAGGTCCTTGGTCCGGCGACCTGGACTATGGCTACACCTTC. Residues: CASSVGPWSGDLDYGYTF. The chain carries TRBV9 and TRBJ1-2, with unresolved D. V was cut by 0 bases and J by 3 bases, with 21 bases left in between. This CDR3 is built from 18 residues. The germline V gene encodes CDR1 SGDLS and CDR2 YYNGEE.

The chain is built from TRBV11-2 and TRBJ2-5; possible D gene TRBD1, 6 bases. CDR3 length: 15 residues. V lost 3 bases to trimming and J lost 2 bases, with 13 bases between them. The germline V gene encodes CDR1 SGHAT and CDR2 FQNNGV. The CDR3 DNA is TGTGCCAGCAGCTTTACACAGGGTCGGCAAGAGACCCAGTACTTC. It codes for CASSFTQGRQETQYF.

The chain employs TRBV6-2 or TRBV6-3 and TRBJ1-6; D ambiguous. This CDR3 is built from 12 residues. CDR1 and CDR2 from the germline V gene are MNHEY and SVGEGT. The germline V and J ends were trimmed by 2 bases and 10 bases, with 6 bases remaining between them. CDR3 nucleotides: TGTGCCAGCAGTTACCCCCCATCACCCCTCCACTTT. Amino acid sequence: CASSYPPSPLHF.

This clonotype was recorded many times. CDR3 amino acids: CSVLTGGTEAFF. The CDR3 DNA sequence: TGCAGCGTCCTAACAGGGGGCACTGAAGCTTTCTTT. The chain has TRBV29-1 and TRBJ1-1; 8 bases are shared with TRBD1. This CDR3 region has 12 residues. In germline, CDR1 is SQVTM, CDR2 ANQGSEA. V was clipped by 6 bases and J by 4 bases; unmatched bases: 4.

The CDR3 here is CASRVSETYGYTF. CDR3 in DNA: TGTGCCAGCAGGGTCAGTGAAACCTATGGCTACACCTTC. The rearrangement joins TRBV7-2 to TRBJ1-2; unclear D gene. The germline CDR1 and CDR2 sequences are SGHTA and FQGNSA. The CDR3 contains 13 residues. Between the trimmed V and J ends, which lost 6 bases and 4 bases, there was a span of 12 bases.

CDR3 protein: CSAFTPGQALQETQYF. Here the CDR3 DNA reads TGCAGTGCTTTCACCCCGGGACAGGCCCTTCAAGAGACCCAGTACTTC. The chain is built from TRBV20-1 and TRBJ2-5; 8 bases match TRBD1. The CDR3 is 16 amino acids. CDR1 DFQATT and CDR2 SNEGSKA come from the germline V gene (reference sequence). Trimming removed 5 bases from V and 2 bases from J; junction bases left unmatched: 13.

This clonotype was picked up a small number of times. Possible read error: a much larger clone is one base away. The chain carries TRBV7-2 and TRBJ1-1; perhaps TRBD1 as D (6 bases). V lost 1 base to trimming and J lost 4 bases, with 10 bases between them. Germline V gives CDR1 SGHTA, CDR2 FQGNSA. There are 14 residues in the CDR3. In nucleotides, the CDR3 is TGTGCCAGCAGCTTAGTACAGGGTGTCACTGAAGCTTTCTTT. This codes for CASSLVQGVTEAFF.

This chain links TRBV4-3 with TRBJ2-1; 7 bases match TRBD2. The J segment lost 3 bases and the V segment lost 0 bases, leaving 8 bases of the junction unmatched. The CDR3 runs 17 residues. Germline lookup yields CDR1 LGHNA and CDR2 YSLEER. CDR3 amino acids: CASSQDPAGEDYNEQFF. The CDR3 nucleotides are TGCGCCAGCAGCCAAGACCCCGCGGGGGAAGACTACAATGAGCAGTTCTTC.

The V and J genes are TRBV3-1 and TRBJ1-6, with a weak D call TRBD1 (6 bases). From germline, CDR1 is LGHDT and CDR2 YNNKEL (reference sequence). V shed 4 bases and J shed 9 bases, with 13 bases lying between them. The CDR3 runs 14 residues. The CDR3 coding sequence is TGTGCCAGCAGCCTTCGACAGGTTCTTTCACCCCTCCACTTT. Protein: CASSLRQVLSPLHF.

J is TRBJ1-2 and V is TRBV7-9; D is unclear. CDR1 SEHNR and CDR2 FQNEAQ come from the germline V gene (reference sequence). The CDR3 contains 17 residues. V was pared by 3 bases and J by 2 bases, with 19 bases between. CDR3 protein: CASSFLLTEPLNYGYTF. The CDR3 region has the DNA TGTGCCAGCAGCTTCCTCCTGACGGAACCACTGAACTATGGCTACACCTTC. The full variable domain, completed using reference TRBV7-9 and TRBJ1-2, is DTGVSQNPRHKITKRGQNVTFRCDPISEHNRLYWYRQTLGQGPEFLTYFQNEAQLEKSRLLSDRFSAERPKGSFSTLEIQRTEQGDSAMYLCASSFLLTEPLNYGYTFGSGTRLTVV.

The J gene is TRBJ2-5, the V gene TRBV5-1; a possible D gene is TRBD1 (6 bases). The CDR3 is 16 residues long. Germline V lookup: CDR1 SGHRS, CDR2 YFSETQ. The V end was cut by 5 bases, the J end by 5 bases, with 22 bases between. This CDR3 reads CASSIEFQQGRETQYF. Written as DNA, the CDR3 is TGCGCCAGCAGTATCGAATTTCAACAGGGCCGGGAGACCCAGTACTTC.

The chain links TRBV29-1 to TRBJ1-5; D is ambiguous. Deletions cut 5 bases from V and 0 bases from J, with 8 bases between. Germline CDR1 SQVTM, CDR2 ANQGSEA. The CDR3 sequence is 13 residues long. The CDR3 DNA is TGCAGCGTTACGGACGGTAGCAATCAGCCCCAGCATTTT. It codes for CSVTDGSNQPQHF.

This clonotype was counted a few times. The rearrangement joins TRBV7-2 to TRBJ2-3; the match to TRBD1 covers 7 bases. Germline V gene sequence: CDR1 SGHTA, CDR2 FQGNSA. The CDR3 has 14 amino acids. Germline trimming cut 5 bases from V and 6 bases from J; bases unmatched to any gene: 8. The CDR3 bases are TGTGCCAGCAGCCCTCTAACAGGGGTGGATACGCAGTATTTT. This gives the protein CASSPLTGVDTQYF.

On this clonotype: A read error may account for a junction end that differs from germline. The V gene is TRBV7-2, the J gene TRBJ2-6; a possible D gene is TRBD1 (5 bases). The CDR3 runs to 17 residues. Germline V lookup: CDR1 SGHTA, CDR2 FQGNSA. The CDR3 protein is CASSFDLVNSGANVRTF. CDR3 in DNA: TGTGCCAGCAGCTTCGATCTTGTCAACTCTGGGGCCAACGTCCGGACTTTC. Drawing the rest from reference TRBV7-2 and TRBJ2-6, the complete variable domain is GAGVSQSPSNKVTEKGKDVELRCDPISGHTALYWYRQSLGQGLEFLIYFQGNSAPDKSGLPSDRFSAERTGGSVSTLTIQRTQQEDSAVYLCASSFDLVNSGANVRTFGAGSRLTVL.

The CDR3 DNA reads as TGCAGCGTCGTCCACGGGGATGGCTACACCTTC. This codes for CSVVHGDGYTF. V gene TRBV29-1 combines with J gene TRBJ1-2; no reliable D call. V lost 6 bases and J lost 6, with 11 bases in between. The CDR3 length is 11 residues. From germline, CDR1 is SQVTM and CDR2 ANQGSEA. Combining the CDR3 with reference TRBV29-1 and TRBJ1-2 gives the whole variable domain SAVISQKPSRDICQRGTSLTIQCQVDSQVTMMFWYRQQPGQSLTLIATANQGSEATYESGFVIDKFPISRPNLTFSTLTVSNMSPEDSSIYLCSVVHGDGYTFGSGTRLTVV.

This chain connects TRBV5-1 to TRBJ2-5, with 8 positions matching TRBD1. Germline V gene data show CDR1 as SGHRS and CDR2 as YFSETQ. V was pared by 4 bases and J by 1 base, with 6 bases of the junction left unmatched. CDR3 size: 15 residues. The CDR3, as DNA: TGCGCCAGCAGCGTCCGGGACAGGAGCCAAGAGACCCAGTACTTC. Translating it yields CASSVRDRSQETQYF.

V usage is TRBV3-1 and J usage is TRBJ2-1; 7 nucleotides line up with TRBD1. This CDR3 has 15 amino acids. The trim removed 1 base at V and 4 bases at J, leaving 4 bases unmatched. Germline values: CDR1 LGHDT, CDR2 YNNKEL (reference sequence). The CDR3 here is CASSQGTGEYNEQFF. CDR3 nucleotides: TGTGCCAGCAGCCAAGGAACAGGGGAGTACAATGAGCAGTTCTTC.

This clonotype was detected a few times. The J gene is TRBJ2-1, the V gene TRBV7-3; a possible D gene is TRBD2 (5 bases). The CDR3 spans 14 residues. Trimming took 5 bases from V and 4 from J, leaving 12 bases between them. CDR1 and CDR2 from the germline V gene are SGHTA and FQGTGA. This CDR3 reads CASSRPGFYNEQFF. Here the CDR3 DNA reads TGTGCCAGCAGCCGACCGGGGTTTTACAATGAGCAGTTCTTC.

With respect to this clonotype: A junction boundary mismatches the germline segment, possibly from a read error. The chain recombines TRBV20-1 with TRBJ2-7; a possible D gene is TRBD1 (6 bases). CDR1 and CDR2 (germline): DFQATT, SNEGSKA (reference sequence). This CDR3 is built from 12 residues. The CDR3 nucleotides read TGCAGTGCTTCCGGGACACCCTACGAGCAGTGCTTC. Translation: CSASGTPYEQCF.

With regard to this clonotype: At one end, the junction sequence differs from germline, possibly due to a read error. The chain combines TRBV6-5 with TRBJ2-1; 8 positions agree with TRBD2. The CDR3 extends over 15 amino acids. Germline V gene sequence: CDR1 MNHEY, CDR2 SVGAGI. CDR3: CASSLFRTSQNGQFF. The DNA for the CDR3 is TGTGCCAGCAGCCTTTTCAGGACTAGCCAAAATGGGCAGTTCTTC.